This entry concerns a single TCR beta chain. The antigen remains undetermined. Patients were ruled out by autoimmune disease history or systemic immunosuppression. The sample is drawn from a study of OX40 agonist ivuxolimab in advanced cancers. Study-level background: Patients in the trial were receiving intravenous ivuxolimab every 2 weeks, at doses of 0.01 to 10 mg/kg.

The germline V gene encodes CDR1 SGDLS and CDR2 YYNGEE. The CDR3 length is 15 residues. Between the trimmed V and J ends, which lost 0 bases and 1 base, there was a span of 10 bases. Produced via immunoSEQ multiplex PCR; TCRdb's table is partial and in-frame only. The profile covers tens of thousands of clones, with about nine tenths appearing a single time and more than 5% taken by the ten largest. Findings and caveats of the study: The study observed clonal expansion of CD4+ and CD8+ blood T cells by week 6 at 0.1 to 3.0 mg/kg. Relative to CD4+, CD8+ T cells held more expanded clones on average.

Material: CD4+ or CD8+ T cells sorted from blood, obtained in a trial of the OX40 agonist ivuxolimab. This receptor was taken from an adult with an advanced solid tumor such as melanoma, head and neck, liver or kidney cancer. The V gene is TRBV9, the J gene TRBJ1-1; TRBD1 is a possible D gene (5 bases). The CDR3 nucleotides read TGTGCCAGCAGCGTAGGGGGCCTTTCGAACACTGAAGCTTTCTTT. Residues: CASSVGGLSNTEAFF.